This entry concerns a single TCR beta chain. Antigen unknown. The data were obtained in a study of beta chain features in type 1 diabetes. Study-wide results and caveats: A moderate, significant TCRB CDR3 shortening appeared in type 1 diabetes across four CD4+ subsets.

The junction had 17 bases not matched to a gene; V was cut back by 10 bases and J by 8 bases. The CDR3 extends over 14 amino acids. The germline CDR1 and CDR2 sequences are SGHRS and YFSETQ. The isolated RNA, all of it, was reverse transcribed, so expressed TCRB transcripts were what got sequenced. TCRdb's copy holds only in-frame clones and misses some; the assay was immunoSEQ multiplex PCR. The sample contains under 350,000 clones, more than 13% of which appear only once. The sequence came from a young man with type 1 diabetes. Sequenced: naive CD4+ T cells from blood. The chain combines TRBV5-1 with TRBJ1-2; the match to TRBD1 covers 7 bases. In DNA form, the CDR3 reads TGCGCCTCCAGGCCTGGGACACAGGGGCACGGCTACACCTTC. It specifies CASRPGTQGHGYTF.